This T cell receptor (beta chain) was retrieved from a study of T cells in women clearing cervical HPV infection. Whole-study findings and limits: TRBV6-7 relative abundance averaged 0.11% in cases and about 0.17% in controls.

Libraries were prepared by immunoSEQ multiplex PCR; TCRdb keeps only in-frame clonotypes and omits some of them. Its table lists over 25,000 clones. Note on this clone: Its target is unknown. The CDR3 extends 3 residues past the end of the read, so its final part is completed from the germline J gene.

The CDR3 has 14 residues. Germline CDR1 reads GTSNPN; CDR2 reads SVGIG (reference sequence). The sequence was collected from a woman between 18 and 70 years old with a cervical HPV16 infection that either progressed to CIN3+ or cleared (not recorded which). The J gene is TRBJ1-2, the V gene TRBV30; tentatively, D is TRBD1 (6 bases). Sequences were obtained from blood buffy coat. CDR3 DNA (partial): TGTGCCTGGGGAGAGGGGGTAGCGCACGATGAC. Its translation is CAWGEGVAHDD. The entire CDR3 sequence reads CAWGEGVAHDDYTF.